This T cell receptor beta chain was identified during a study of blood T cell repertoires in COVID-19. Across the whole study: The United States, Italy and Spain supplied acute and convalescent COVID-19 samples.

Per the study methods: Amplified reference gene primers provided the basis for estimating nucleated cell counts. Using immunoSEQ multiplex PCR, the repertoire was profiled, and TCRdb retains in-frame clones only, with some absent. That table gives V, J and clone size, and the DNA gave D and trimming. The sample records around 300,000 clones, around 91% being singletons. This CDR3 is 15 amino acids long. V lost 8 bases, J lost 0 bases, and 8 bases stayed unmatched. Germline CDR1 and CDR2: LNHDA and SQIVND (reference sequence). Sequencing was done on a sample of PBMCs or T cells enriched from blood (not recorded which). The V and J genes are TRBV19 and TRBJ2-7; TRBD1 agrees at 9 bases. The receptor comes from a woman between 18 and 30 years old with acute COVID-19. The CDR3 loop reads CASGAGQGPSYEQYF. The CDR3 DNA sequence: TGTGCCAGTGGAGCTGGACAGGGGCCCTCCTACGAGCAGTACTTC.